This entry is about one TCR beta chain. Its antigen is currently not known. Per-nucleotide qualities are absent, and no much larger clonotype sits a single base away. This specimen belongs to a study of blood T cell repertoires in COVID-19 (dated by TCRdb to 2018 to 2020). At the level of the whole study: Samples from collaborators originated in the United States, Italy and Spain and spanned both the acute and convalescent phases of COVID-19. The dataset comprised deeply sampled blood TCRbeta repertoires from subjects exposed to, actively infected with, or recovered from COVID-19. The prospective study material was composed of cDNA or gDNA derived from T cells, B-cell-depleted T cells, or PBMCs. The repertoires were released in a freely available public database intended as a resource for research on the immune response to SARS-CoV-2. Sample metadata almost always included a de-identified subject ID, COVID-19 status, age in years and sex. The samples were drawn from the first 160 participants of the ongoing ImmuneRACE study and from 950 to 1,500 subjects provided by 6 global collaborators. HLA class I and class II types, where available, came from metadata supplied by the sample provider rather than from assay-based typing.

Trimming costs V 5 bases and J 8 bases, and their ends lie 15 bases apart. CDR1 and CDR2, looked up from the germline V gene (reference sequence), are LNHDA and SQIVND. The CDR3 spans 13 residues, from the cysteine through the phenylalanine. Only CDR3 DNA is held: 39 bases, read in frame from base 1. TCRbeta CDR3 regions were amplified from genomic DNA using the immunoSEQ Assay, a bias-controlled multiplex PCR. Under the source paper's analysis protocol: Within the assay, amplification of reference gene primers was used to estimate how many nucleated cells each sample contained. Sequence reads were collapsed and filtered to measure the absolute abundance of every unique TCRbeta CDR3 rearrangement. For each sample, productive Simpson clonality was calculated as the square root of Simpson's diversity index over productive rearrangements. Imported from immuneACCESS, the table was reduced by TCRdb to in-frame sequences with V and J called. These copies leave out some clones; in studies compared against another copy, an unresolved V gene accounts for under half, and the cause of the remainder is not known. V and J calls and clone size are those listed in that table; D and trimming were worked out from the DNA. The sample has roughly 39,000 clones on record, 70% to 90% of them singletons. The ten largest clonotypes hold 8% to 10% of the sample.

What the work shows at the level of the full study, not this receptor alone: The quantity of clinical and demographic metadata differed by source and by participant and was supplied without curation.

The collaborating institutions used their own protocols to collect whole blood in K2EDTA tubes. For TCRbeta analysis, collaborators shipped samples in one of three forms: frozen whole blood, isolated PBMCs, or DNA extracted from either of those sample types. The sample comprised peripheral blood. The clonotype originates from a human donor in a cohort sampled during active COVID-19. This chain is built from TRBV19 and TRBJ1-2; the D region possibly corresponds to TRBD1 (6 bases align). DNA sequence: TGTGCCAGTAGTTCCACAGGGATGAGCGGCTACACCTTC. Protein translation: CASSSTGMSGYTF. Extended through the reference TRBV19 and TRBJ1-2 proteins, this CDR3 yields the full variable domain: DGGITQSPKYLFRKEGQNVTLSCEQNLNHDAMYWYRQDPGQGLRLIYYSQIVNDFQKGDIAEGYSVSREKKESFPLTVTSAQKNPTAFYLCASSSTGMSGYTFGSGTRLTVV.